These 30 T cell receptor beta chains were all obtained from the same sample, sequenced in a study of T cell repertoires in cytomegalovirus infection. TCRdb re-derived calls from the reads in MiXCR, one entry per CDR3 protein. The table lists 160,000 or so distinct CDR3 sequences, approximately 17% of them singletons. The sample taken for sequencing was CD8+ T cells from PBMCs. These receptors were collected from a human donor in good health (CMV status not recorded). Some clones in this sample may be carry-over from other donors' samples.

The rearrangement uses TRBV6-2 or TRBV6-3 and TRBJ1-2; D remains ambiguous. The germline CDR1 and CDR2 sequences are MNHEY and SVGEGT. The ends were cut back, 1 base at V and 6 bases at J, with 9 bases in the middle. The CDR3 extends over 13 amino acids. The CDR3 sequence: CASSYFYRDGYTF. The CDR3 bases are TGTGCCAGCAGTTACTTCTATCGGGATGGCTACACCTTC.

The chain links TRBV6-9 to TRBJ2-3, with unresolved D. V was cut by 4 bases and J by 4 bases, with 9 bases left in between. The germline gives CDR1 MNHGY, CDR2 SVAAGI. The CDR3 extends over 13 amino acids. CDR3 sequence: CASSWARADTQYF. CDR3 in DNA: TGTGCCAGCAGTTGGGCTCGAGCAGATACGCAGTATTTT.

The rearrangement joins TRBV11-1 to TRBJ1-2; TRBD1 is a possible D gene (5 bases). Trimming stripped 5 bases from V and 8 bases from J, with 12 bases between. Germline V lookup: CDR1 SGHAT, CDR2 FQDESV (reference sequence). This CDR3 region has 12 residues. CDR3: CASSTSGRGYTF. Here the CDR3 DNA reads TGTGCCAGCAGCACGTCGGGGCGCGGCTACACCTTC.

The J gene is TRBJ2-3, the V gene TRBV7-3; 7 nucleotides match TRBD2. The germline V gene has CDR1 SGHTA and CDR2 FQGTGA. CDR3 length equals 13 residues. Losses at the gene ends were 11 bases for V and 6 bases for J; bases not matched to a gene: 11. CDR3 in amino acids: CASERGDSDTQYF. CDR3 DNA sequence: TGTGCCTCCGAGCGGGGAGATTCTGATACGCAGTATTTT. The variable domain in full, completed from reference TRBV7-3 and TRBJ2-3, reads GAGVSQTPSNKVTEKGKYVELRCDPISGHTALYWYRQSLGQGPEFLIYFQGTGAADDSGLPNDRFFAVRPEGSVSTLKIQRTERGDSAVYLCASERGDSDTQYFGPGTRLTVL.

The chain carries TRBV6-6 and TRBJ2-7, with a possible D match to TRBD2 (5 bases). The V and J ends lost 3 bases and 2 bases respectively, with 11 bases between them. Germline CDR1 MNHNY, CDR2 SVGAGI (reference sequence). The CDR3 totals 14 residues. For the CDR3, the DNA is TGTGCCAGCAGTTATGAGGGTTTGACCTACGAGCAGTACTTC. It encodes CASSYEGLTYEQYF.

This clonotype was counted between two and nine times. This chain connects TRBV15 to TRBJ2-5, with D perhaps TRBD2 (6 bases). This CDR3 region has 14 residues. The germline gives CDR1 LNHNV, CDR2 YYDKDF (reference sequence). V lost 3 bases and J 2 bases, leaving 10 bases between the germline ends. CDR3 residues: CATSRSGTQETQYF. DNA of the CDR3: TGTGCCACCAGCAGGTCCGGGACTCAAGAGACCCAGTACTTC.

This clonotype was seen repeatedly, ten times or more. V and J are TRBV11-2 and TRBJ2-3; D is unresolved. V was cut by 1 base and J by 4 bases, with 3 bases left in between. The length of the CDR3 is 12 residues. Germline CDR1 is SGHAT and CDR2 is FQNNGV. CDR3 in DNA: TGTGCCAGCAGCTTAGGGGCAGATACGCAGTATTTT. As protein: CASSLGADTQYF.

This clonotype showed up just a few times. V gene TRBV12-3 or TRBV12-4 combines with J gene TRBJ1-4; D unresolved. The ends were cut back, 3 bases at V and 8 bases at J, with 13 bases in the middle. The CDR3 sequence is 14 residues long. CDR3 nucleotide sequence: TGTGCCAGCAGTTTCCGAGAGTATATGGAAAAACTGTTTTTT. Amino acids: CASSFREYMEKLFF.

Worth noting for this clonotype: The junction differs from germline at one of its ends, possibly a read error. The CDR3 nucleotides are TGTAGTGCTAGAGATATCTCCCTAGCCGATGGGGGCCAGTACTTC. Translating it yields CSARDISLADGGQYF. The chain recombines TRBV20-1 with TRBJ2-5; the D call may be TRBD1 or TRBD2 (5 bases each). In germline, CDR1 is DFQATT, CDR2 SNEGSKA (reference sequence). This CDR3 is 15 amino acids long.

The chain carries TRBV29-1 and TRBJ2-1; the D gene could be TRBD1 or TRBD2 (5 bases each). From germline, CDR1 is SQVTM and CDR2 ANQGSEA. This CDR3 region has 14 residues. V lost 0 bases, J lost 8 bases, and 14 bases lay in between. The CDR3 loop is CSVEDRGRSYEQFF. The CDR3 region has the DNA TGCAGCGTTGAAGATCGGGGCAGGTCTTATGAGCAGTTCTTC.

This clonotype was seen a handful of times. The rearrangement uses TRBV28 and TRBJ2-3; unclear D gene. The CDR3 covers 13 residues. Germline CDR1 reads MDHEN; CDR2 reads SYDVKM. The V end lost 1 base, the J end lost 14 bases, and 16 bases lay between the germline ends. CDR3 region: CASSLSAELYLYF. The CDR3 DNA reads as TGTGCCAGCAGTTTATCCGCAGAACTTTATTTGTATTTT.

V is TRBV14 and J is TRBJ2-3; TRBD2 is a possible D gene (6 bases). V dropped 3 bases and J dropped 0 bases, with 19 bases sitting between them. Per the germline V gene, CDR1 is SGHDN and CDR2 is FVKESK. The CDR3 is made up of 18 amino acids. CDR3 coding DNA: TGTGCCAGCAGCCACGAACCCCGAGGAGGGAGGAGCACAGATACGCAGTATTTT. This sequence encodes CASSHEPRGGRSTDTQYF.

This clonotype turned up a few times. The chain joins TRBV7-2 to TRBJ1-2; 8 bases agree with TRBD1. Trimming removed 3 bases from V and 4 bases from J; junction bases left unmatched: 7. From germline, CDR1 is SGHTA and CDR2 FQGNSA. This CDR3 has 15 residues. DNA for the CDR3: TGTGCCAGCAGCTTCAGGGGGCGGCTAGTCTATGGCTACACCTTC. Residues: CASSFRGRLVYGYTF.

This clonotype was found a few times. The rearrangement joins TRBV7-6 to TRBJ2-7, with 10 bases aligning to TRBD2. The CDR3 runs 14 residues. V trimming: 2 bases; J trimming: 5 bases; junction bases outside the gene matches: 3. Germline CDR1 SGHVS, CDR2 FNYEAQ. This chain's CDR3 is CASSLLAGANEQYF. The DNA of the CDR3 is TGTGCCAGCAGCTTACTAGCGGGAGCTAACGAGCAGTACTTC.

The sample holds many counts of this clonotype. The chain is built from TRBV7-2 and TRBJ2-7, with a tentative D call TRBD1 (5 bases). The germline CDR1 and CDR2 sequences are SGHTA and FQGNSA. The CDR3 is 13 residues long. V gave up 6 bases and J gave up 3 bases, with 12 bases separating them. DNA for the CDR3: TGTGCCAGCAGGGGTCTGGGGCTCTACGAGCAGTACTTC. Its protein product is CASRGLGLYEQYF.

V gene TRBV18 combines with J gene TRBJ2-2; D is undetermined. The CDR3 is 16 residues long. From germline, CDR1 is KGHSH and CDR2 LQKENI. Between the trimmed V and J ends, which lost 4 bases and 1 base, there was a span of 13 bases. DNA for the CDR3: TGTGCCAGCTCACTGGCCCCCGGGCTGAACACCGGGGAGCTGTTTTTT. Translating it yields CASSLAPGLNTGELFF.

This clonotype was picked up a small number of times. The chain joins TRBV13 to TRBJ1-4; no reliable D call. V lost 5 bases, J lost 8 bases, and 24 bases lay in between. CDR3 length: 17 amino acids. Germline V gene sequence: CDR1 PRHDT, CDR2 FYEKMQ (reference sequence). In nucleotides, the CDR3 is TGTGCCAGCAGCCCCAAACATCCGGGCCCCTTCGAGGAAAAACTGTTTTTT. This sequence encodes CASSPKHPGPFEEKLFF.

The CDR3 loop is CSVEGGGATEAFF. CDR3 DNA sequence: TGCAGCGTTGAAGGAGGGGGGGCCACTGAAGCTTTCTTT. The V and J genes are TRBV29-1 and TRBJ1-1, with D possibly TRBD1 on 6 matching bases. V lost 1 base and J lost 4, with 10 bases in between. Germline CDR1 is SQVTM and CDR2 is ANQGSEA. The CDR3 is 13 residues long.

The rearrangement uses TRBV2 and TRBJ2-4; 10 nucleotides agree with TRBD1. The V gene's germline CDR1 is SNHLY and CDR2 FYNNEI. Germline trimming cut 7 bases from V and 8 bases from J; bases unmatched to any gene: 5. The CDR3 has 13 residues. In DNA form, the CDR3 reads TGTGCCAGCAAGAGGACAGGGGGGGACATTCAGTACTTC. Translation: CASKRTGGDIQYF.

The chain recombines TRBV28 with TRBJ2-7; no reliable D call. The CDR3 runs 14 residues. Germline loops: CDR1 MDHEN, CDR2 SYDVKM. Trimming shortened V by 3 bases and J by 3 bases, and 12 bases separated the two germline ends. The CDR3 loop reads CASSFSPTHYEQYF. The CDR3 DNA reads TGTGCCAGCAGTTTTAGCCCGACCCACTACGAGCAGTACTTC. The complete variable domain, with remaining parts taken from reference TRBV28 and TRBJ2-7, reads DVKVTQSSRYLVKRTGEKVFLECVQDMDHENMFWYRQDPGLGLRLIYFSYDVKMKEKGDIPEGYSVSREKKERFSLILESASTNQTSMYLCASSFSPTHYEQYFGPGTRLTVT.

The V call is TRBV9, the J call TRBJ2-7; D gene unclear. This CDR3 is 14 amino acids long. Germline loops: CDR1 SGDLS, CDR2 YYNGEE. V dropped 3 bases and J dropped 2 bases, with 12 bases sitting between them. CDR3 protein: CASSARGDPYEQYF. In DNA form, the CDR3 reads TGTGCCAGCAGCGCGAGAGGTGATCCCTACGAGCAGTACTTC. Based on the CDR3 plus reference TRBV9 and TRBJ2-7, the full variable domain is DSGVTQTPKHLITATGQRVTLRCSPRSGDLSVYWYQQSLDQGLQFLIQYYNGEERAKGNILERFSAQQFPDLHSELNLSSLELGDSALYFCASSARGDPYEQYFGPGTRLTVT.

This clonotype was seen ten or more times. The rearrangement uses TRBV7-2 and TRBJ2-3; maybe TRBD1 (5 bases). This CDR3 is built from 18 residues. Germline V gene data show CDR1 as SGHTA and CDR2 as FQGNSA. V was pared by 5 bases and J by 0 bases, with 21 bases between. The CDR3 loop is CASSTSFWGGESTDTQYF. The CDR3 DNA is TGTGCCAGCAGCACATCATTCTGGGGCGGCGAAAGCACAGATACGCAGTATTTT.

The genes are TRBV7-6 and TRBJ1-5, with D unclear. The CDR3 contains 15 residues. The germline gives CDR1 SGHVS, CDR2 FNYEAQ. The germline V and J ends were trimmed by 1 base and 1 base, with 8 bases remaining between them. CDR3 in amino acids: CASSLDRGSNQPQHF. DNA of the CDR3: TGTGCCAGCAGCTTAGATCGAGGAAGCAATCAGCCCCAGCATTTT.

CDR3 DNA: TGTGCCAGCAGCCTACGGATCATGAACACTGAAGCTTTCTTT. Amino acids: CASSLRIMNTEAFF. The chain joins TRBV7-6 to TRBJ1-1; D is undetermined. V was cut by 5 bases and J by 0 bases, with 10 bases left in between. The germline V gene has CDR1 SGHVS and CDR2 FNYEAQ. CDR3 length: 14 residues.

In this sample, this clonotype turned up a few times. The V call is TRBV7-9, the J call TRBJ2-5; no clear D gene. This CDR3 is built from 13 residues. Trimming took 1 base from V and 3 from J, leaving 6 bases between them. CDR1 SEHNR and CDR2 FQNEAQ come from the germline V gene (reference sequence). The CDR3 DNA reads TGTGCCAGCAGCTTAGACAGAAAAGAGACCCAGTACTTC. Its protein product is CASSLDRKETQYF.

V is TRBV7-3 and J is TRBJ1-2; the D gene is possibly TRBD1 (6 bases). The CDR3 runs to 15 residues. Germline assignment: CDR1 SGHTA and CDR2 FQGTGA. V was cut by 5 bases and J by 6 bases, with 19 bases left in between. The CDR3 sequence: CASSPPDRTDNGYTF. The CDR3 DNA reads as TGTGCCAGCAGCCCTCCGGACCGGACAGACAATGGCTACACCTTC.

This clonotype was counted ten times or more. V and J are TRBV28 and TRBJ2-7; the match to TRBD1 covers 9 bases. Germline V gene data show CDR1 as MDHEN and CDR2 as SYDVKM. This CDR3 contains 17 residues. The V gene end was trimmed by 3 bases and the J gene end by 0 bases; junction bases not matched to a gene: 9. The CDR3 protein is CASSFRTGESSSYEQYF. DNA of the CDR3: TGTGCCAGCAGTTTTCGGACAGGGGAATCGAGCTCCTACGAGCAGTACTTC. The full variable domain, completed using reference TRBV28 and TRBJ2-7, is DVKVTQSSRYLVKRTGEKVFLECVQDMDHENMFWYRQDPGLGLRLIYFSYDVKMKEKGDIPEGYSVSREKKERFSLILESASTNQTSMYLCASSFRTGESSSYEQYFGPGTRLTVT.

This clonotype was counted between two and nine times. This chain links TRBV6-6 with TRBJ2-5; TRBD2 matches at 9 bases. Germline CDR1 is MNHNY and CDR2 is SVGAGI (reference sequence). This CDR3 has 15 residues. V was clipped by 6 bases and J by 5 bases; unmatched bases: 10. CDR3 protein: CASSGLAGLLETQYF. In DNA, the CDR3 is TGTGCCAGCAGCGGGCTAGCGGGGCTACTGGAGACCCAGTACTTC.

This clonotype was counted only a few times. The chain combines TRBV7-9 with TRBJ2-1, with 9 bases identical to TRBD2. There are 15 residues in the CDR3. Germline loops: CDR1 SEHNR, CDR2 FQNEAQ (reference sequence). With V trimmed by 3 bases and J by 9 bases, 9 bases remained unmatched. CDR3 coding DNA: TGTGCCAGCAGCTTCAGTGCGGGAGGGCCGAGTGAGCAGTTCTTC. This gives the protein CASSFSAGGPSEQFF.

There are a few counts of this clonotype. This sequence joins TRBV28 and TRBJ2-5; 7 positions agree with TRBD1. The CDR3 covers 13 residues. CDR1 and CDR2 from the germline V gene are MDHEN and SYDVKM. J gave up 7 bases and V 6 bases, and 8 bases lay outside the gene matches. CDR3 sequence: CASSQTGDGTQYF. CDR3 DNA sequence: TGTGCCAGCAGCCAAACAGGGGACGGGACCCAGTACTTC.